A selection of T cell receptor beta chains follows, all from one sample in a study of identifying expanded T cells in peripheral blood. Assay: immunoSEQ multiplex PCR; the TCRdb copy retains only in-frame clones and omits some. The top ten hold 16% of the sample, which has around 120,000 clones, around nine tenths seen once. Sequenced material: blood. The source of these receptors is a person aged 18-70 years in good health. CDR3s include the opening cysteine and the closing phenylalanine or tryptophan. A D gene is named only where the DNA matches it firmly. Rows give clone size only sometimes, using once, few, many, or a class for an expanded clone.

J gene,V gene,clone size,CDR3 length,D gene,CDR3 DNA,CDR3 protein
TRBJ2-3,TRBV9,.,15,.,TGTGCCAGCAGCCTGAGGGGGGGGGCCCTAGATACGCAGTATTTT,CASSLRGGALDTQYF
TRBJ1-3,TRBV7-9,few,17,.,TGTGCCAGCAGTTCTAGGCTAGGGACCGCTTCTGGAAACACCATATATTTT,CASSSRLGTASGNTIYF
TRBJ1-1,TRBV6-6,.,15,.,TGTGCCAGCAGTTACGGACAGCGGAAGAACACTGAAGCTTTCTTT,CASSYGQRKNTEAFF
TRBJ2-7,TRBV6-5,.,15,TRBD1,TGTGCCAGCAGTCCACCGACAGGGGGAACCTACGAGCAGTACTTC,CASSPPTGGTYEQYF
TRBJ2-7,TRBV11-2,.,12,TRBD1,TGTGCCAGCAGTTTTTCGACAGGGGAGCAGTACTTC,CASSFSTGEQYF
TRBJ1-1,TRBV7-8,once,15,.,TGTGCCAGCAACAAAGATACCGGGGGTAACACTGAAGCTTTCTTT,CASNKDTGGNTEAFF
TRBJ1-3,TRBV9,once,15,.,TGTGCCAGCACCAAAGACGGCCCCTCTGGAAACACCATATATTTT,CASTKDGPSGNTIYF
TRBJ2-3,TRBV7-2,.,14,.,TGTGCCAGCAGCTTTCAGGGGATGGGGGATACGCAGTATTTT,CASSFQGMGDTQYF
TRBJ1-2,TRBV21-1,.,11,.,TGTGCCAGCACGGGGTTTAGGGGCTACACCTTC,CASTGFRGYTF
TRBJ1-1,TRBV7-9,.,15,TRBD1,TGTGCCAGCAGCTTCGGGGGACAGGGGGACACTGAAGCTTTCTTT,CASSFGGQGDTEAFF
TRBJ2-1,TRBV7-2,.,14,.,TGTGCCAGCAGCTTTGAGGTCGGGTACAATGAGCAGTTCTTC,CASSFEVGYNEQFF
TRBJ2-2,TRBV19,.,12,.,TGTGCCAGTAGTAGGGGGACCGGGGAGCTGTTTTTT,CASSRGTGELFF
TRBJ1-6,TRBV4-1,.,16,.,TGCGCCAGCAGCCAAGAGTTAGGACGCCGAAATTCACCCCTCCACTTT,CASSQELGRRNSPLHF
TRBJ2-1,TRBV4-1,.,18,.,TGCGCCAGCAGCCAGGCCCTTCGGGTGCTAGGGCAACACAATGAGCAGTTCTTC,CASSQALRVLGQHNEQFF
TRBJ1-1,TRBV4-2,few,15,TRBD1,TGTGCCAGCAGCGGACGACAGGGTATTACCACTGAAGCTTTCTTT,CASSGRQGITTEAFF
TRBJ2-7,TRBV2,.,13,.,TGTGCCAGCAACACCCGGGGGCTTCGGGAGCAGTACTTC,CASNTRGLREQYF
TRBJ2-5,TRBV5-1,.,15,TRBD2,TGCGCCAGCAGCTCAGGAGGTCTGGGAGGGGAGACCCAGTACTTC,CASSSGGLGGETQYF
TRBJ2-7,TRBV5-6,.,14,.,TGTGCCAGCAGCTTGGGTGGGGGGGCCGGTGAGCAGTACTTC,CASSLGGGAGEQYF
TRBJ2-7,TRBV5-8,.,14,.,TGTGCCAGCAGCTTGGGGACAGCCTCCTACGAGCAGTACTTC,CASSLGTASYEQYF
TRBJ1-1,TRBV6-6,.,14,.,TGTGCCAGTATAGCAAGGGTCCCGAACACTGAAGCTTTCTTT,CASIARVPNTEAFF
TRBJ1-6,TRBV5-1,few,16,.,TGCGCCAGCAGCTTCGACGGGGGCTCCTATAATTCACCCCTCCACTTT,CASSFDGGSYNSPLHF
TRBJ2-2,TRBV5-1,.,14,.,TGCGCCAGCAGCTTTGGTTCAAACACCGGGGAGCTGTTTTTT,CASSFGSNTGELFF
TRBJ2-3,TRBV2,.,15,.,TGTGCCAGCAACCCCCGGGACTGGATCACAGATACGCAGTATTTT,CASNPRDWITDTQYF
TRBJ1-6,TRBV7-2,.,14,.,TGTGCCAGCAGCTTAAGGGGGGTAGATTCACCCCTCCACTTT,CASSLRGVDSPLHF
TRBJ2-7,TRBV7-9,.,13,.,TGTGCCAGCAGCTCTTGGGGATCCTACGAGCAGTACTTT,CASSSWGSYEQYF
TRBJ1-1,TRBV30,.,12,TRBD1,TGTGCCTGGACCTCCGGGACAGCTGAAGCTTTCTTT,CAWTSGTAEAFF
TRBJ2-3,TRBV7-9,.,15,TRBD1,TGTGCCAGCAGCCAGGGGGCACAGGGCCCAGATACGCAGTATTTT,CASSQGAQGPDTQYF
TRBJ1-5,TRBV27,.,13,.,TGTGCCAGCAGCCTAGGAAGTCATCAGCCCCAGCATTTT,CASSLGSHQPQHF
TRBJ1-2,TRBV2,.,12,.,TGTGCCAGCAGTCGGGCTAGCTATGGCTACACCTTC,CASSRASYGYTF
TRBJ2-2,TRBV10-2,.,14,.,TGCGCCAGCAGTGAGTATCCGAACACCGGGGAGCTGTTTTTT,CASSEYPNTGELFF
TRBJ1-6,TRBV13,few,16,.,TGTGCCAGCAGGAGGACCCGCAGCGCCTATAATTCACCCCTCCACTTT,CASRRTRSAYNSPLHF
TRBJ2-2,TRBV11-3,once,17,.,TGTGCCAGCAGCCTCGAAGCCCTTACGGGGAACACCGGGGAGCTGTTTTTT,CASSLEALTGNTGELFF
TRBJ1-5,TRBV6-1,.,16,.,TGTGCCAGCAGTGAAGAAGGGGGGTCCGGCAATCAGCCCCAGCATTTT,CASSEEGGSGNQPQHF
TRBJ1-1,TRBV7-7,.,13,.,TGTGCCAGCAGCCAGAATCTAAACACTGAAGCTTTCTTT,CASSQNLNTEAFF
TRBJ2-3,TRBV7-2,once,17,.,TGTGCCAGCAGCCATGCGGTTGGGAACCAATCCACAGATACGCAGTATTTT,CASSHAVGNQSTDTQYF
TRBJ2-1,TRBV4-3,.,18,TRBD2,TGCGCCAGCAGCCAAGATGTCCTAGCGGGGAGTAACTACAATGAGCAGTTCTTC,CASSQDVLAGSNYNEQFF
TRBJ1-2,TRBV6-6,.,13,.,TGTGCCAGCATACCGACAGTCAACTATGGCTACACCTTC,CASIPTVNYGYTF
TRBJ1-2,TRBV20-1,many,11,TRBD1,TGCAGTGCTGGGACAGTGTATGGCTACACCTTC,CSAGTVYGYTF
TRBJ1-2,TRBV5-1,.,12,.,TGCGCCAGCAGCCTGGGTCGTGATGGCTACACCTTC,CASSLGRDGYTF
TRBJ2-1,TRBV14,once,16,.,TGTGCCAGCAGCCAAGATGGGAGGGGGGCTTACAATGAGCAGTTCTTC,CASSQDGRGAYNEQFF
TRBJ2-7,TRBV5-6,.,16,.,TGTGCCAGCAGCCCCCCGGGTGGCCACCGCCACCGCGAGCAGTACTTC,CASSPPGGHRHREQYF
TRBJ1-1,TRBV5-1,.,13,.,TGCGCCAGCAGCTTAACGAGGGACACTGAAGCTTTCTTT,CASSLTRDTEAFF
TRBJ2-1,TRBV5-1,.,17,TRBD2,TGCGCCAGCAGCTTGGGGGTAGCGGGGGCCTCCTACAATGAGCAGTTCTTC,CASSLGVAGASYNEQFF
TRBJ1-6,TRBV30,.,14,TRBD1,TGTGCCTGGTCCCAGGGGGCAGATAATTCACCCCTCCACTTT,CAWSQGADNSPLHF
TRBJ1-1,TRBV5-4,.,16,.,TGTGCCAGCAGCTTGGATTCGTCAGATGTGAACACTGAAGCTTTCTTT,CASSLDSSDVNTEAFF
TRBJ2-5,TRBV6-5,.,14,TRBD2,TGTGCCAGCAGTCCGACTAGCGGGGGGGGGACCCAGTACTTC,CASSPTSGGGTQYF
TRBJ1-5,TRBV4-2,.,16,.,TGTGCCAGCAGCCAGGACAGAACTGAGGGATGGCAGCCCCAGCATTTT,CASSQDRTEGWQPQHF
TRBJ2-4,TRBV7-2,.,17,TRBD1,TGTGCCAGCAGCTACACAGGGGTCGAAATAGCCAAAAACATTCAGTACTTC,CASSYTGVEIAKNIQYF
TRBJ1-1,TRBV5-1,.,13,.,TGCGCCAGCAGCAAGGGGGTGGGAGCTGAAGCTTTCTTT,CASSKGVGAEAFF